The clone carrying this T cell receptor (beta chain) appeared a few times. Its specificity is unknown. Germline CDR1 and CDR2: SGHRS and YFSETQ. Trimming removed 6 bases from V and 5 bases from J; junction bases left unmatched: 4. This CDR3 comprises 13 residues. The Oncomine TCR Beta short-read assay was applied to DNA of cultured CD4+ T cells. From CD4+ T cells that had been cultured, genomic DNA was extracted. TCRdb itself ran the PCR reads through MiXCR, one entry per CDR3 protein. Among under 6,500 distinct CDR3 sequences listed, over 70% were seen once. The sample's treatment: approximately nine-day PBMC culture with coronavirus spike peptide pools or control peptides (ViraFEST assay). IL-2 (about 9.3 IU/ml) and peptide pools (approximately 9.2 ug/ml) were added to cultures of over 1.5 million PBMCs per well. The data are from a study of vaccination and CD4 T cells after COVID-19.

The sequenced material came from CD4+ T cells from blood, cultured in vitro. The gene calls are TRBV5-1 and TRBJ1-1; TRBD1 agrees at 10 bases. The TCR comes from a human donor who had recovered from COVID-19. The CDR3 nucleotides are TGCGCCAGCACCGGGACAGGGGTGACTGAAGCTTTCTTT. Translating gives CASTGTGVTEAFF.